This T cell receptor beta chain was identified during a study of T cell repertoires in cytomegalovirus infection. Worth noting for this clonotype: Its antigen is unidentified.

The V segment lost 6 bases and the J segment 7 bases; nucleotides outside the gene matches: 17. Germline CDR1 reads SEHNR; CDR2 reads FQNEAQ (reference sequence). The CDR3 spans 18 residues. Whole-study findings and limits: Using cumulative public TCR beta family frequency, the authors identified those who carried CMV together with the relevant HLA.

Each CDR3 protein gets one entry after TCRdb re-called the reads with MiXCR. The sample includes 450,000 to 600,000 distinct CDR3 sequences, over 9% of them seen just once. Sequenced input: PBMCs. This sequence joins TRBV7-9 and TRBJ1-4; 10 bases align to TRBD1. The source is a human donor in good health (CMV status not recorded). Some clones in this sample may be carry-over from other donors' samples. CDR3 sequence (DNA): TGTGCCAGCAGTTTCCCAGTGGGACAGGGGCCCCGGGCTGAAAAACTGTTTTTT. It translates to CASSFPVGQGPRAEKLFF.